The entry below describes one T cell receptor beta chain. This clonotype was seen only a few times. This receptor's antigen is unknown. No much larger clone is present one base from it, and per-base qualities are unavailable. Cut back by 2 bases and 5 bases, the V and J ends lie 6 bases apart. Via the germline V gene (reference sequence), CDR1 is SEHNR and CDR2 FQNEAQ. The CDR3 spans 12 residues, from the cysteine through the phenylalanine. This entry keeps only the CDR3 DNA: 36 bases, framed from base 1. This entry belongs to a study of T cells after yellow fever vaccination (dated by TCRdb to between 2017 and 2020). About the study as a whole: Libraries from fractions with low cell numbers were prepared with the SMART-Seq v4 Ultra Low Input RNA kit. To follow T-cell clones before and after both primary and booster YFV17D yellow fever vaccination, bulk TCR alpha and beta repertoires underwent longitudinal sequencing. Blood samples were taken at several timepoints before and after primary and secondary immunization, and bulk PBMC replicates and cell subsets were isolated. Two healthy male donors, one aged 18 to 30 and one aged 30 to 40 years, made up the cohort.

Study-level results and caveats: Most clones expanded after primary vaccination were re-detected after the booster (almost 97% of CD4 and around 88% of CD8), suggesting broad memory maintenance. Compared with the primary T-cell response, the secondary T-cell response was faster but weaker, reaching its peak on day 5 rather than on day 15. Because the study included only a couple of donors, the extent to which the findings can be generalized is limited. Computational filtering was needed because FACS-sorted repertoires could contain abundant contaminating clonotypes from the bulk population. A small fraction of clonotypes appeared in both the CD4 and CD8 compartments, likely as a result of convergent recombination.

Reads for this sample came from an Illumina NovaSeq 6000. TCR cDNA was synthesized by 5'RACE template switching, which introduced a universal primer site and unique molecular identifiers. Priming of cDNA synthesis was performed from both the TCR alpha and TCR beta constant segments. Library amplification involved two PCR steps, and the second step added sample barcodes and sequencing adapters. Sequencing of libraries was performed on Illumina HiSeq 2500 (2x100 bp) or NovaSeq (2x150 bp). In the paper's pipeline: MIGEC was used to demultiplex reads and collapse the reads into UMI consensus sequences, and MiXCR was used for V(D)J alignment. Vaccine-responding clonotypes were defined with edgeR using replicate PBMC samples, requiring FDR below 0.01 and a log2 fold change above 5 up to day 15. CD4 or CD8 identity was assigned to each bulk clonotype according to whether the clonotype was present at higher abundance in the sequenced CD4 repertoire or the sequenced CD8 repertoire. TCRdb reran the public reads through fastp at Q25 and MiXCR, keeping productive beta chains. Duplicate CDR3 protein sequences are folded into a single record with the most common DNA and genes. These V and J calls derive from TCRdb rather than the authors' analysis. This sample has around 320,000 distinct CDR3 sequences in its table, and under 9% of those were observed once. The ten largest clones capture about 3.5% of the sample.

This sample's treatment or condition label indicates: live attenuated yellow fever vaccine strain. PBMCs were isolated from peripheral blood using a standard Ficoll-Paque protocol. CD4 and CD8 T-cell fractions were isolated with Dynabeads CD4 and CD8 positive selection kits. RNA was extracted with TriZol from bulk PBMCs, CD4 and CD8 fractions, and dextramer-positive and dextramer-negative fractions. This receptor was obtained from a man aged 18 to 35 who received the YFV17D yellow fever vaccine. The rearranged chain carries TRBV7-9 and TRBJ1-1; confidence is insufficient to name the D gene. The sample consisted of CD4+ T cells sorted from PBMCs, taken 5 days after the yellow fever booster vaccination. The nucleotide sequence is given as TGTGCCAGCAGCTTAAGCGTAACTGAAGCTTTCTTT. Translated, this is CASSLSVTEAFF.